These T cell receptor beta chains were read from a single sample in a study of T cell responses to AZD1222 COVID-19 vaccine. Assay used: immunoSEQ multiplex PCR; TCRdb lists only in-frame clones, some missing. The sample shows about 96,000 clones, approximately 90% of them seen only once. The sequences come from peripheral blood, collected on day 0 of AZD1222 vaccination. The source is an adult in good health. CDR3s include the opening cysteine and the closing phenylalanine or tryptophan. A D gene is named only where the DNA matches it firmly. Not every row has a clone size; where given, it reads once, few, many or a size class.

CDR3nt	CDR3aa	abundance	v_gene	len	d_gene	j_gene
TGCAGTGCTAGCAATGGCAATGAGCAGTTCTTC	CSASNGNEQFF	-	TRBV20-1	11	-	TRBJ2-1
TGTGCCAGCAGCCCGGGACCGATATACTATGGCTACACCTTC	CASSPGPIYYGYTF	-	TRBV3-1/TRBV3-2	14	-	TRBJ1-2
TGTGCCAGCAGCCCACCGGGAACACCCCTCCACTTT	CASSPPGTPLHF	-	TRBV7-9	12	-	TRBJ1-6
TGCGCCAGTTTTAGGGGCCAAAATCAGCCCCAGCATTTT	CASFRGQNQPQHF	few	TRBV4-1	13	-	TRBJ1-5
TGTGCCAGCAGCCAAGAGAGAACGGGGGGCCCCCACGAGCAGTACTTC	CASSQERTGGPHEQYF	-	TRBV4-2	16	-	TRBJ2-7
TGTGCCAGCTCGGCAGGGTGGGGCAATGAGCAGTTCTTC	CASSAGWGNEQFF	once	TRBV18	13	-	TRBJ2-1
TGTGCCAGCAGCGCTGGGGGGGGGCGTAGCAATCAGCCCCAGCATTTT	CASSAGGGRSNQPQHF	-	TRBV28	16	-	TRBJ1-5
TGTGCCAGCAGCCAAGGCTCCGCAGGGGTAAACTATGGCTACACCTTC	CASSQGSAGVNYGYTF	-	TRBV4-2	16	-	TRBJ1-2
TGCGCCAGCAGCCAAGTTTGGCTAGCGGGGGGTCCGTTCTACAATGAGCAGTTCTTC	CASSQVWLAGGPFYNEQFF	-	TRBV4-1	19	TRBD2	TRBJ2-1
TGTGCCAGCAGCGTAGCCGGGGCTGGAAACACCATATATTTT	CASSVAGAGNTIYF	-	TRBV9	14	-	TRBJ1-3
TGCGCCAGCAGCCAAGCTGTGGTTCAGGGACTAGCGGGGGGGCGGGGCACAGATACGCAGTATTTT	CASSQAVVQGLAGGRGTDTQYF	-	TRBV4-1	22	TRBD2	TRBJ2-3
TGTGCCAGCAGCTTAGGAGCAAGCTCCTACGAGCAGTACTTC	CASSLGASSYEQYF	-	TRBV11-3	14	-	TRBJ2-7
TGCGCCAGCAGTTCCACTACGGACAGGTTCGTTGGCTACACCTTC	CASSSTTDRFVGYTF	once	TRBV5-1	15	TRBD1	TRBJ1-2
TGTGCCAGCAGTGACTCCACAGGGGTTGCGCAGTATTTT	CASSDSTGVAQYF	once	TRBV6-4	13	TRBD1	TRBJ2-3
TGTGCCAGCAGCCCCACCAGTAATCTCCACAAAGCTTTCTTT	CASSPTSNLHKAFF	-	TRBV7-3	14	-	TRBJ1-1
TGTGCCAGCAGCTCTATTAATCAAAGGGGCACAGATACGCAGTATTTT	CASSSINQRGTDTQYF	-	TRBV7-9	16	-	TRBJ2-3
TGTGCCAGCTCAACCGTCTGGGGGGAAGGGAGCACTGAAGCTTTCTTT	CASSTVWGEGSTEAFF	-	TRBV18	16	-	TRBJ1-1
TGTGCCAGCAGTTCCTCAGGGGGCTATTCACCCCTCCACTTT	CASSSSGGYSPLHF	-	TRBV11-2	14	TRBD1	TRBJ1-6
TGTGCCAGCAGTCTAAATGACGGCCCCTACGAGCAGTACTTC	CASSLNDGPYEQYF	-	TRBV6-6	14	-	TRBJ2-7
TGTGCCAGCAGCCTTGACAGATTTCTCTACGAGCAGTACTTC	CASSLDRFLYEQYF	-	TRBV5-8	14	-	TRBJ2-7
TGTGCCATCAGTGAGCCTTCCCACCGGCAGGGCGCTGACTATGGCTACACCTTC	CAISEPSHRQGADYGYTF	-	TRBV10-3	18	-	TRBJ1-2
TGTGCCAGCAGCCAAGGGTACAGGGGTTCCTACGAGCAGTACTTC	CASSQGYRGSYEQYF	-	TRBV3-1/TRBV3-2	15	TRBD1	TRBJ2-7
TGTGCCAGCACGATTCCGGGACAGAGTGGGCATCAGCCCCAGCATTTT	CASTIPGQSGHQPQHF	-	TRBV28	16	TRBD1	TRBJ1-5
TGTGCCAGCAGCTTTTCTAGCGGGGGGGCCAATGAGCAGTTCTTC	CASSFSSGGANEQFF	-	TRBV7-2	15	TRBD2	TRBJ2-1
TGTGCCAGCAGTTTATTGGGCCAACCCGACGGCTATGGCTACACCTTC	CASSLLGQPDGYGYTF	-	TRBV27	16	-	TRBJ1-2
TGTGCCAGCTCACCGTCTCCGCCGGACACTGAAGCTTTCTTT	CASSPSPPDTEAFF	few	TRBV18	14	-	TRBJ1-1
TGTGCCCAGAGGTCCCGCCCAACTAGCGGGGGGGCTTCACCCTACGAGCAGTACTTC	CAQRSRPTSGGASPYEQYF	-	TRBV2	19	TRBD2	TRBJ2-7
TGTGCCAGCAGTTCGACAGGACTCAGCTTCTATGGCTACACCTTC	CASSSTGLSFYGYTF	-	TRBV6-5	15	-	TRBJ1-2
TGCGCCAGCAGCCAAGATGGACTAGCGGGGGACCATTTT	CASSQDGLAGDHF	-	TRBV4-1	13	TRBD2	TRBJ2-3
TGTGCCAGCAGTTACTCGGGGTCGGCGGCTGAAGCTTTCTTT	CASSYSGSAAEAFF	-	TRBV6-5	14	-	TRBJ1-1
TGTGCCAGCAGACCCGGGCGGGGAAAGAAACTACCGGAATCCTACAATGAGCAGTTCTTC	CASRPGRGKKLPESYNEQFF	-	TRBV2	20	-	TRBJ2-1
TGTGCCAGCAGTTCGACAGGGGGCATCCTTTACGAGCAGTACTTC	CASSSTGGILYEQYF	-	TRBV6-2/TRBV6-3	15	TRBD1	TRBJ2-7
TGCGCCAGCAGCGAAGTCGGGGGCAATCAGCCCCAGCATTTT	CASSEVGGNQPQHF	-	TRBV5-1	14	-	TRBJ1-5
TGTGCCAGCAGTTACCGCCAGAGCTCTGGAAACACCATATATTTT	CASSYRQSSGNTIYF	-	TRBV6-2/TRBV6-3	15	-	TRBJ1-3
TGTGCCAGCAGTGACGGGCCACCTGAGCAGTTCTTC	CASSDGPPEQFF	-	TRBV2	12	-	TRBJ2-1
TGCGCCAGCAGCCTCACGAACACCGGGGAGCTGTTTTTT	CASSLTNTGELFF	-	TRBV4-3	13	-	TRBJ2-2
TGTGCCTGGAGTTTGATCGAATATGGCTACACCTTC	CAWSLIEYGYTF	-	TRBV30	12	-	TRBJ1-2
TGTGCCAGCAGCTCAACAGCGATCAATCAGCCCCAGCATTTT	CASSSTAINQPQHF	-	TRBV6-2/TRBV6-3	14	-	TRBJ1-5
TGTGCCAGCAGTGTTGACCCCAACACTGAAGCTTTCTTT	CASSVDPNTEAFF	-	TRBV28	13	-	TRBJ1-1
TGTGCCAGCAGACCGTTGTTTGGGGACCAGCCCCAGCATTTT	CASRPLFGDQPQHF	once	TRBV27	14	-	TRBJ1-5
TGTGCCAGCAGCTTAGAAGGGCGCTCACCCCTCCACTTT	CASSLEGRSPLHF	-	TRBV7-3	13	-	TRBJ1-6
TGTGCCAGCTCACCGGACAGGGACGACTACGAGCAGTACTTC	CASSPDRDDYEQYF	-	TRBV18	14	TRBD1	TRBJ2-7
TGTGCCAGCAGCGTAGGAAGCGGGGGGCCCCAAGAGACCCAGTACTTC	CASSVGSGGPQETQYF	-	TRBV9	16	TRBD2	TRBJ2-5
TGCGCCAGCAGTACTCGGAACAGTTCCTACGAGCAGTACTTC	CASSTRNSSYEQYF	-	TRBV10-1	14	-	TRBJ2-7
TGCGCCAGCAGCTTGTTTATGGCAGGGGAGGAAGGCTACACCTTC	CASSLFMAGEEGYTF	once	TRBV5-1	15	-	TRBJ1-2
TGTGCCAGCAGGATTTCTACCGGGGAGCTGTTTTTT	CASRISTGELFF	-	TRBV6-5	12	-	TRBJ2-2
TGTGCCAGCAGCGCCAGGTACGAGCAGTACTTC	CASSARYEQYF	-	TRBV13	11	-	TRBJ2-7
TGCGCCAGCAGCCAAGGGGCCGAGGGTATTGATAATGAGCAGTTCTTC	CASSQGAEGIDNEQFF	-	TRBV4-3	16	-	TRBJ2-1
TGTGCTAGCAGCTTATGGCTTAGCTCCTACAATGAGCAGTTCTTC	CASSLWLSSYNEQFF	few	TRBV7-7	15	-	TRBJ2-1
TGTGCCAGCAGCTCCCTGGGGGGGCATGACACCGGGGAGCTGTTTTTT	CASSSLGGHDTGELFF	-	TRBV7-2	16	-	TRBJ2-2
TGTGCCAGCAGCCCCGATGCGGGGGGCCACTACGAGCAGTACTTC	CASSPDAGGHYEQYF	-	TRBV7-3	15	TRBD2	TRBJ2-7
TGTTCTTTCTTCTTCTTGAACACTGAAGCTTTCTTT	CSFFFLNTEAFF	-	TRBV30	12	-	TRBJ1-1
TGTGCCAGCAGCTTGGGTTCAGGGACAGATACGCAGTATTTT	CASSLGSGTDTQYF	-	TRBV5-6	14	-	TRBJ2-3